This T cell receptor beta chain was sequenced during a study of molecular identifiers for immune sequencing clone quantification. Findings and caveats of the study: Clone sizes could be underestimated for highly expanded clones when identical TCR molecules share a barcode.

TCRdb redid the calling of the PCR reads with MiXCR, one entry per CDR3 protein. The sample holds around 480,000 distinct CDR3 sequences, roughly a fifth seen once. This CDR3 has 12 residues. CDR1 is MGHRA, CDR2 YSYEKL, per germline. This clonotype was detected many times. What it binds is not known. An end of the junction differs from the germline gene, which may be a read error. This receptor was identified in a human donor in good health. Some libraries in this study had Jurkat cell RNA spiked in. The specimen sequenced was naive CD8+ T cells from blood, with Jurkat cell RNA spiked in. Subset of the sample: FACS-sorted CD8+CD4-CCR7+CD45RA+ naive T cells. The rearrangement joins TRBV4-1 to TRBJ1-4; the D is unclear. The CDR3 DNA follows: TGCGCCAGCAGCGAGGACGGCGGTTTAGAGGTTTTT. This sequence encodes CASSEDGGLEVF.